The 5 T cell receptor beta chains in this list originate from one sample, sequenced in a study of cytomegalovirus exposure and HLA in healthy donors. The PCR ran on 60 Vbeta and 13 Jbeta primers. Produced via immunoSEQ multiplex PCR; TCRdb's table is partial and in-frame only. Of over 150,000 clones in the sample, 80% were seen once. The material sequenced was PBMCs. Receptor source: a man aged 25 to 40 in good health and CMV-seronegative.

The chain employs TRBV5-6 and TRBJ2-1; 7 bases align to TRBD2. The germline gives CDR1 SGHDT, CDR2 YYEEEE. The CDR3 is 13 residues long. After removal of 4 bases from V and 7 bases from J, the junction contained 5 bases not matched to a gene. The CDR3 region is CASSPLALNEQFF. Written as DNA, the CDR3 is TGTGCCAGCAGCCCACTAGCGCTGAATGAGCAGTTCTTC.

This sequence joins TRBV4-3 and TRBJ2-6; the match to TRBD1 covers 7 bases. Germline values: CDR1 LGHNA, CDR2 YSLEER. The CDR3 consists of 15 residues. V shed 4 bases, J shed 4 bases, and the junction held 4 bases outside the gene matches. The CDR3: CASSPDRAGANVLTF. CDR3 nucleotide sequence: TGCGCCAGCAGCCCAGACAGGGCCGGGGCCAACGTCCTGACTTTC.

The chain is built from TRBV9 and TRBJ1-1, with D unclear. The CDR3 sequence is 13 residues long. Germline assignment: CDR1 SGDLS and CDR2 YYNGEE. V gave up 2 bases and J gave up 3 bases, with 8 bases separating them. The CDR3 reads CASSVYDYTEAFF. As DNA, the CDR3 is TGTGCCAGCAGCGTGTATGACTACACTGAAGCTTTCTTT.

V is TRBV19 and J is TRBJ1-5; tentative D call: TRBD1 (5 bases). This CDR3 is built from 12 residues. V shed 3 bases and J shed 7 bases, with 7 bases lying between them. Per the germline V gene, CDR1 is LNHDA and CDR2 is SQIVND (reference sequence). The CDR3 sequence is CASSMNRQPQHF. CDR3 sequence (DNA): TGTGCCAGTAGTATGAACAGGCAGCCCCAGCATTTT.

This clone was recorded only once. The V call is TRBV7-9, the J call TRBJ1-2; D may be TRBD1 (6 bases). The CDR3 is 12 residues long. Germline V gene data show CDR1 as SEHNR and CDR2 as FQNEAQ (reference sequence). V lost 4 bases to trimming and J lost 5 bases, with 8 bases between them. The CDR3 nucleotides are TGTGCCAGCAGCTCAACAGGGTATGGCTACACCTTC. Translating it yields CASSSTGYGYTF.